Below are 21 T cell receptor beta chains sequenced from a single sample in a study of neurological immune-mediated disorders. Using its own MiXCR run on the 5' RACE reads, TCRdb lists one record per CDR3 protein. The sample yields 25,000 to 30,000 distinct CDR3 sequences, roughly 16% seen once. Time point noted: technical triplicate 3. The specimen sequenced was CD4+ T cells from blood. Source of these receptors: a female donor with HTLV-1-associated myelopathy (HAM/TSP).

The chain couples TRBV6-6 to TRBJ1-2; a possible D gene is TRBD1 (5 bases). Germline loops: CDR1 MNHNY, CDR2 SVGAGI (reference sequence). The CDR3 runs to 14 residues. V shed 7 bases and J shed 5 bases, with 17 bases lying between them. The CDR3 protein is CASIYNRRSYGYTF. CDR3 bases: TGTGCCAGCATCTACAACAGGAGGAGTTATGGCTACACCTTC.

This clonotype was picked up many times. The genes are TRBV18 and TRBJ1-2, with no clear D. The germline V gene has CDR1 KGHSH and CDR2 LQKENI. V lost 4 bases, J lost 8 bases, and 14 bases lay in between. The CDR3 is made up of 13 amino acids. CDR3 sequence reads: CASSQGIDEGYTF. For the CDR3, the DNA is TGTGCCAGCTCACAAGGGATCGACGAAGGCTACACCTTC.

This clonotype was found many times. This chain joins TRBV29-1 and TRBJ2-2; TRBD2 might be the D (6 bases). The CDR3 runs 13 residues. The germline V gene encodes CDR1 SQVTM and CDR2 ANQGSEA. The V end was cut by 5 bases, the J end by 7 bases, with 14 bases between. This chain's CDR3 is CSVRAGGVGELFF. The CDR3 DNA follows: TGCAGCGTTCGAGCAGGAGGGGTCGGGGAGCTGTTTTTT.

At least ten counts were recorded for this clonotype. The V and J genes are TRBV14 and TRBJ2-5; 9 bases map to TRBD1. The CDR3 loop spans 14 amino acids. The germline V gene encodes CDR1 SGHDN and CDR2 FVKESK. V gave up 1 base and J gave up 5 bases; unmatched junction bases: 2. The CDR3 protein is CASSQADRGETQYF. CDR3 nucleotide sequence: TGTGCCAGCAGCCAAGCGGACAGGGGTGAGACCCAGTACTTC.

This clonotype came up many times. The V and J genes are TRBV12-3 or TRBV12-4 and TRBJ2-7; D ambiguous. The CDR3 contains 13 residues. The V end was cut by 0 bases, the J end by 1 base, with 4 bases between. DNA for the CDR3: TGTGCCAGCAGTTTAGCAGATTCCTACGAGCAGTACTTC. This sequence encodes CASSLADSYEQYF.

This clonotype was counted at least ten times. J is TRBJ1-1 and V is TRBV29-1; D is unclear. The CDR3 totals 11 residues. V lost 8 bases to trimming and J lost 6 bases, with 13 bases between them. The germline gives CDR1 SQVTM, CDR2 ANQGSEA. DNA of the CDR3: TGCAGCACCTTTGGACGAGCTGAAGCTTTCTTT. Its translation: CSTFGRAEAFF.

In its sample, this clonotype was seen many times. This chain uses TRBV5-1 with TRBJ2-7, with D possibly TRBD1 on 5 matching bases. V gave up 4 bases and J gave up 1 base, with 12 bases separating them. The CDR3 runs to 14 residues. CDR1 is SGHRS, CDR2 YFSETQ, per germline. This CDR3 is CASSVPQGSYEQYF. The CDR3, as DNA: TGCGCCAGCAGCGTTCCCCAGGGTTCCTACGAGCAGTACTTC.

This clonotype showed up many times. CDR3 nucleotide sequence: TGTGCCAGCAGCTTAGATGAGTACAGCAAGGAAGCTTTCTTT. This translates into CASSLDEYSKEAFF. J is TRBJ1-1 and V is TRBV7-8; no clear D. This CDR3 is built from 14 residues. The germline V and J ends were trimmed by 1 base and 8 bases, with 14 bases remaining between them. Germline V gene sequence: CDR1 SGHVS, CDR2 FQNEAQ. Based on the CDR3 plus reference TRBV7-8 and TRBJ1-1, the full variable domain is GAGVSQSPRYKVAKRGQDVALRCDPISGHVSLFWYQQALGQGPEFLTYFQNEAQLDKSGLPSDRFFAERPEGSVSTLKIQRTQQEDSAVYLCASSLDEYSKEAFFGQGTRLTVV.

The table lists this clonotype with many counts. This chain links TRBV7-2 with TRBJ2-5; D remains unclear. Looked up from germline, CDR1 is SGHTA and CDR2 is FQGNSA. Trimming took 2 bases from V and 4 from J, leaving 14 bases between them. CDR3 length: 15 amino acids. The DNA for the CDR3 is TGTGCCAGCAGCTTATCACTTAGGGCTGGAGAGACCCAGTACTTC. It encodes CASSLSLRAGETQYF.

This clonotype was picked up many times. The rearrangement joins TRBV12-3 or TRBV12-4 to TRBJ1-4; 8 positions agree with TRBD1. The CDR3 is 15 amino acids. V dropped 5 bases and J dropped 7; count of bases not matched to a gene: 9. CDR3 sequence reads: CASSPSGGVGEKLFF. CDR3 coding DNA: TGTGCCAGCAGTCCCTCAGGGGGCGTGGGTGAAAAACTGTTTTTT.

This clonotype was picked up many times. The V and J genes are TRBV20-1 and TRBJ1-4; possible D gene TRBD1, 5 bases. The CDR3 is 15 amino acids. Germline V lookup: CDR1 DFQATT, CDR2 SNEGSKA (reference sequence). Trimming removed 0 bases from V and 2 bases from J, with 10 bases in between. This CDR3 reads CSARDGASTNEKLFF. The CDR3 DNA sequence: TGCAGTGCTAGAGATGGGGCCTCGACTAATGAAAAACTGTTTTTT.

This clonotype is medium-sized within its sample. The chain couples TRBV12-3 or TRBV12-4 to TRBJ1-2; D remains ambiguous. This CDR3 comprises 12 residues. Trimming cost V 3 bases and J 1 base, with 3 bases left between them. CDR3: CASSFHNYGYTF. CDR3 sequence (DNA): TGTGCCAGCAGTTTCCATAACTATGGCTACACCTTC.

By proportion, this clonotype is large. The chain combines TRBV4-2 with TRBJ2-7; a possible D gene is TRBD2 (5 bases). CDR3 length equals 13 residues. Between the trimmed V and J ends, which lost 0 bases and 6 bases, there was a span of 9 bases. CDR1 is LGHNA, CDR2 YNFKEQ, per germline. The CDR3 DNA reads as TGTGCCAGCAGCCAAGAGGTTGGGAGCGAGCAGTACTTC. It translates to CASSQEVGSEQYF.

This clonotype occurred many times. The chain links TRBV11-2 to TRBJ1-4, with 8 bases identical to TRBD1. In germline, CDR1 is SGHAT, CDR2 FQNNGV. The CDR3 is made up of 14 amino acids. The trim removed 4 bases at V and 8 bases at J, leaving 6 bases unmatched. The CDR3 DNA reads TGTGCCAGCAGCTCCGACAGGGGAAGGGAAAAACTGTTTTTT. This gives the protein CASSSDRGREKLFF. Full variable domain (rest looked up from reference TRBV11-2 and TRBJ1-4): EAGVAQSPRYKIIEKRQSVAFWCNPISGHATLYWYQQILGQGPKLLIQFQNNGVVDDSQLPKDRFSAERLKGVDSTLKIQPAKLEDSAVYLCASSSDRGREKLFFGSGTQLSVL.

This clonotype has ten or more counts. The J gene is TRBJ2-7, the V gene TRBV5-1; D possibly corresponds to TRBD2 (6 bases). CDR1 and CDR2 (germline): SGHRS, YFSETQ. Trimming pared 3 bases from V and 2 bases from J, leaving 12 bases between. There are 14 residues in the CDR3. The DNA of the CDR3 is TGCGCCAGCAGCTGGGGGGATTCCGCCTACGAGCAGTACTTC. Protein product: CASSWGDSAYEQYF.

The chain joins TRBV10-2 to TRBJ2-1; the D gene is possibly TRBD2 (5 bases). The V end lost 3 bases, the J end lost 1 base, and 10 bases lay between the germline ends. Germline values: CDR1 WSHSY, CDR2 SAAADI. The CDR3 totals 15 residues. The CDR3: CASSDPGISYNEQFF. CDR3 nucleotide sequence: TGCGCCAGCAGTGACCCGGGGATTTCCTACAATGAGCAGTTCTTC.

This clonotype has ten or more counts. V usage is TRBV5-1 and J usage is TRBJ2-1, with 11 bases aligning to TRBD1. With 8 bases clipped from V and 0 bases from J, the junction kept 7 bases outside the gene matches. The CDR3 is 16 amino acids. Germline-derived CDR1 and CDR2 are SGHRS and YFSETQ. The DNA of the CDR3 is TGCGCCAGAGGACAGGGGGCGGATAGCTCCTACAATGAGCAGTTCTTC. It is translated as CARGQGADSSYNEQFF.

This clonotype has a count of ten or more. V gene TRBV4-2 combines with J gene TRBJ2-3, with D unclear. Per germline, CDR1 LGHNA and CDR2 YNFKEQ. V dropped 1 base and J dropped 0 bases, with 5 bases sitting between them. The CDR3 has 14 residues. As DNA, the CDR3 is TGTGCCAGCAGCCAAGGAGTTAGCACAGATACGCAGTATTTT. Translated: CASSQGVSTDTQYF.

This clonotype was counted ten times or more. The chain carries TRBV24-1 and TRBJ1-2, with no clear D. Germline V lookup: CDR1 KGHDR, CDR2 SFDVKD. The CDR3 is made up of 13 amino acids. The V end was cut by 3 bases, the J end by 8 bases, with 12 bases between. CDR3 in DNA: TGTGCCACCAGTGATCGACCGTATGGGGGCTACACCTTC. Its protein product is CATSDRPYGGYTF.

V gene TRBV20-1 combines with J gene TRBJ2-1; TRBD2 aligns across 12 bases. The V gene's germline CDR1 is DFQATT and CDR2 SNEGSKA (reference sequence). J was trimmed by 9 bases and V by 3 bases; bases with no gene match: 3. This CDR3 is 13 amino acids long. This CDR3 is CSASLAGGREQFF. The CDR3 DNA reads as TGCAGTGCTAGTCTAGCGGGGGGGCGTGAGCAGTTCTTC.

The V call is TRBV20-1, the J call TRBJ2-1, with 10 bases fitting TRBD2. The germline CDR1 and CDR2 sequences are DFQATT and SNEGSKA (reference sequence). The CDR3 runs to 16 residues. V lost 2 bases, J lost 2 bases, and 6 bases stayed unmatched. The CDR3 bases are TGCAGTGCTAGACCTCGGACTAGCGGCCCCTACAATGAGCAGTTCTTC. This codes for CSARPRTSGPYNEQFF.